Listed here are 7 T cell receptor beta chains from one sample, sequenced in a study of OX40 agonist ivuxolimab in advanced cancers. Library construction relied on the immunoSEQ multiplex PCR assay. Held by TCRdb, this immuneACCESS table contains in-frame sequences only and omits some clones. Under half of the omission traces to an unresolved V gene where checked; the cause of the rest is unknown. In this sample the table shows roughly 53,000 clones, approximately 88% of which occur a single time. The top ten constitute around 13% of the sample. This sample comprised CD4+ or CD8+ T cells sorted from blood, obtained in a trial of the OX40 agonist ivuxolimab. All receptors derive from an adult with an advanced solid tumor such as melanoma, head and neck, liver or kidney cancer.

The rearrangement joins TRBV5-6 to TRBJ2-1, with 7 positions matching TRBD1. The trim removed 6 bases at V and 3 bases at J, leaving 9 bases unmatched. The CDR3 consists of 15 residues. Germline-derived CDR1 and CDR2 are SGHDT and YYEEEE. The CDR3 DNA is TGTGCCAGCAAGCCCCGGGACAGCCACTACAATGAGCAGTTCTTC. Translation: CASKPRDSHYNEQFF.

The CDR3 sequence is CASSLDREGYGYTF. For the CDR3, the DNA is TGTGCCAGCAGCCTCGACAGGGAAGGCTATGGCTACACCTTC. The J gene is TRBJ1-2, the V gene TRBV6-4, with TRBD1 matching over 7 bases. This CDR3 spans 14 amino acids. V shed 6 bases, J shed 4 bases, and the junction held 8 bases outside the gene matches. Germline V gene sequence: CDR1 MRHNA, CDR2 SNTAGT.

This chain joins TRBV28 and TRBJ2-4; the match to TRBD1 covers 8 bases. Germline CDR1 is MDHEN and CDR2 is SYDVKM. This CDR3 has 15 amino acids. Losses at the gene ends were 2 bases for V and 6 bases for J; bases not matched to a gene: 6. The CDR3 DNA reads as TGTGCCAGCAGTTTAGTAGGGCAGGGGGCAAACATTCAGTACTTC. Translation: CASSLVGQGANIQYF. The full variable domain, completed using reference TRBV28 and TRBJ2-4, is DVKVTQSSRYLVKRTGEKVFLECVQDMDHENMFWYRQDPGLGLRLIYFSYDVKMKEKGDIPEGYSVSREKKERFSLILESASTNQTSMYLCASSLVGQGANIQYFGAGTRLSVL.

The chain carries TRBV10-2 and TRBJ2-1; 13 bases line up with TRBD2. Trimming removed 6 bases from V and 4 bases from J; junction bases left unmatched: 6. The CDR3 totals 16 residues. Germline assignment: CDR1 WSHSY and CDR2 SAAADI. The CDR3, as DNA: TGCGCCAGCAGAGGACTAGCGGGAGACGTTTACAATGAGCAGTTCTTC. Amino acids: CASRGLAGDVYNEQFF.

The chain is built from TRBV6-5 and TRBJ2-7, with D tentatively TRBD1 or TRBD2 (5 bases each). Germline loops: CDR1 MNHEY, CDR2 SVGAGI. V dropped 10 bases and J dropped 4 bases, with 20 bases sitting between them. The CDR3 extends over 14 amino acids. The CDR3: CATNVGTGRYEQYF. Here the CDR3 DNA reads TGTGCCACCAATGTTGGGACGGGGCGTTACGAGCAGTACTTC.

This chain links TRBV30 with TRBJ1-1; D is unresolved. CDR3 size: 15 residues. V lost 0 bases, J lost 2 bases, and 13 bases lay in between. The V gene's germline CDR1 is GTSNPN and CDR2 SVGIG (reference sequence). CDR3 region: CAWSVSELANTEAFF. DNA of the CDR3: TGTGCCTGGAGTGTAAGTGAGTTGGCAAACACTGAAGCTTTCTTT.

On this clone: The junction differs from germline at one of its ends, possibly a read error. The chain carries TRBV14 and TRBJ2-1; D possibly corresponds to TRBD1 (5 bases). The germline CDR1 and CDR2 sequences are SGHDN and FVKESK. The CDR3 runs to 13 residues. Written as DNA, the CDR3 is TGTACCAGCAGCCAACAGGTTTTGAATGAGCAGTTCTTC. It yields the protein CTSSQQVLNEQFF.